This TCR beta chain was captured by sequencing in a study of a mutant IDH1 vaccine in newly diagnosed glioma. Study in general: The study started vaccination 4-6 weeks after radiotherapy alone, or with temozolomide cycles. Study-wide results and caveats: Evidence of vaccine-induced immune responses was documented in approximately 93% of patients. Changes to the top peripheral T cell clonotypes appeared unrelated to pseudoprogression.

The CDR3 has 13 amino acids. With 7 bases clipped from V and 6 bases from J, the junction kept 7 bases outside the gene matches. Germline V gene lookup returns CDR1 SGHRS and CDR2 YFSETQ. Some clones are missing from TCRdb's copy, which holds only in-frame ones; the method was immunoSEQ multiplex PCR. Altogether about 24,000 clones are present, 79% being singletons, with the ten largest covering 8%. Worth noting for this clone: What it binds is not known.

Time point meaning: week 11, during vaccination. Doses of 300 ug of mutant IDH1 20-mer peptide were given with topical imiquimod. This receptor was taken from a man aged 40-49 years with glioma. J is TRBJ1-1 and V is TRBV5-1; TRBD1 matches at 9 bases. The sample consisted of PBMCs, taken from a glioma patient whose treatment included an IDH1 peptide vaccine. The DNA for the CDR3 is TGCGCCAGCGGCGGGGACAGGGAAGCTGAAGCTTTCTTT. This encodes CASGGDREAEAFF. Based on the CDR3 plus reference TRBV5-1 and TRBJ1-1, the full variable domain is KAGVTQTPRYLIKTRGQQVTLSCSPISGHRSVSWYQQTPGQGLQFLFEYFSETQRNKGNFPGRFSGRQFSNSRSEMNVSTLELGDSALYLCASGGDREAEAFFGQGTRLTVV.